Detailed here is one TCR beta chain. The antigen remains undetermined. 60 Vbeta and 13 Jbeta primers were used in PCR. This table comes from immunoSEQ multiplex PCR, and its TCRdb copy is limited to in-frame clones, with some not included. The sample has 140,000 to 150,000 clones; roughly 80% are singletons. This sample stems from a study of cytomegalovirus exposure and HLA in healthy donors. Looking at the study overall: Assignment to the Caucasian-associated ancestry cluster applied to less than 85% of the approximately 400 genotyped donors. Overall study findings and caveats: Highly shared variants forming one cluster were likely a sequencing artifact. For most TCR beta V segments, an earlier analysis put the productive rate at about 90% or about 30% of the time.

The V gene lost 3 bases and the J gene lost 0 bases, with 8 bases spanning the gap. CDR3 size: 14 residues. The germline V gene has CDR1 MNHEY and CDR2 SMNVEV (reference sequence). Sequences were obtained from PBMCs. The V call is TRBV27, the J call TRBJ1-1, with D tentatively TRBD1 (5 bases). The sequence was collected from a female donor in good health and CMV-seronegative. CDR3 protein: CASSFSGVNTEAFF. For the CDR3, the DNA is TGTGCCAGCAGTTTCTCGGGGGTGAACACTGAAGCTTTCTTT.